This is a list of T cell receptor beta chains from one sample in a study of T cells after somatic rescue of genetic block. Sequenced by immunoSEQ multiplex PCR; TCRdb stores in-frame clones only, minus some. Among more than 13,000 clones listed, under 80% were seen once. Sequencing input: peripheral blood mononuclear cells (PBMCs). These receptors all come from a man younger than 30. Both conserved end residues are part of each CDR3. D genes are given only for firm matches. The size entry is marked missing in some rows and otherwise reads once, few, many or a size class.

DNA	CDR3	size	V	D	J
TGCGCCAGCAGCCGGACAGTTAACACCGGGGAGCTGTTTTTT	CASSRTVNTGELFF	few	TRBV5-1	-	TRBJ2-2
TGCGCCAGCAGCCCAGCGGGGGCTGTAGATACGCAGTATTTT	CASSPAGAVDTQYF	-	TRBV5-1	TRBD2	TRBJ2-3
TGTGCCAGCAGCTTAGAACATAACTTATACGAGCAGTACTTC	CASSLEHNLYEQYF	many	TRBV11-3	-	TRBJ2-7
TGTGCCAGCTCGCATAGTAGCGCAGGGAAATTCACAGATACGCAGTATTTT	CASSHSSAGKFTDTQYF	-	TRBV18	-	TRBJ2-3
TGTGCCAGCAGCGGAGGGGGTGCGGTTCAGCCCCAGCATTTT	CASSGGGAVQPQHF	few	TRBV9	-	TRBJ1-5
TGTGCCAGCAGTTTAACTAGGGGCCGCTCCTACAATGAGCAGTTCTTC	CASSLTRGRSYNEQFF	few	TRBV6-5	-	TRBJ2-1
TGTGCCAGCAGCCCCGGCCCCGGGGGGCCTGGAAACACCATATATTTT	CASSPGPGGPGNTIYF	-	TRBV9	-	TRBJ1-3
TGCGCCAGCAGGGCTGGCGGGAGCGGGTCAGATACGCAGTATTTT	CASRAGGSGSDTQYF	-	TRBV5-1	TRBD2	TRBJ2-3
TGTGCCAGCAGCTTGTATGACTCATCTAACTATGGCTACACCTTC	CASSLYDSSNYGYTF	few	TRBV5-8	-	TRBJ1-2
TGTGCCAGCAGGACAGGGAACACTGAAGCTTTCTTT	CASRTGNTEAFF	-	TRBV6-5	-	TRBJ1-1
TGCGCCAGCAGCATCTCCGGAAACACTGAAGCTTTCTTT	CASSISGNTEAFF	-	TRBV10-2	-	TRBJ1-1
TGTGCCAGCAGCTTGGCCGGGTCTCCCGCCTACGAGCAGTACTTC	CASSLAGSPAYEQYF	-	TRBV5-6	-	TRBJ2-7
TGTGCCAGCAGCCGTTATACTAGCGTCTCCTACAATGAGCAGTTCTTC	CASSRYTSVSYNEQFF	once	TRBV9	TRBD2	TRBJ2-1
TGTGCCAGCAGCTTGATTCGGGGGGCGGAGGAGACCCAGTACTTC	CASSLIRGAEETQYF	few	TRBV5-4	-	TRBJ2-5
TGTGCCAGCAGCTTATTCGGGGAGACCCAGTACTTC	CASSLFGETQYF	-	TRBV7-2	-	TRBJ2-5
TGTGCCAGCAGCCAAGGGAGATCCTCTGGAAACACCATATATTTT	CASSQGRSSGNTIYF	-	TRBV11-2	-	TRBJ1-3
TGTGCCAGCAGCGCACCACTAGCGGGAGGGGCCAATGAGCAGTTCTTC	CASSAPLAGGANEQFF	few	TRBV9	TRBD2	TRBJ2-1
TGTGCCATCAGTGGACAGGATATAGGTTCTTCGCCCCTCCACTTT	CAISGQDIGSSPLHF	once	TRBV10-3	-	TRBJ1-6
TGTGCCAGCAGCGTTAGCGGATACTCCTACGAGCAGTACTTC	CASSVSGYSYEQYF	-	TRBV5-8	-	TRBJ2-7
TGTGCCAGCAGCTTAGGCGGGGCAGGGTGGAACGAGCAGTACTTC	CASSLGGAGWNEQYF	-	TRBV11-1	-	TRBJ2-7
TGTGCCAGCAGTTACTCGACAGATGAAGCTTTCTTT	CASSYSTDEAFF	medium-sized	TRBV6-6	-	TRBJ1-1
TGTGCCTGGAGTGTGCGGTACTCTGGGGCCAACGTCCTGACTTTC	CAWSVRYSGANVLTF	-	TRBV30	-	TRBJ2-6
TGTGCCAGCAGTCTAAGCGGGGGCTTGCAGCGGTTCTTC	CASSLSGGLQRFF	-	TRBV28	TRBD2	TRBJ2-1
TGTGCCAGCAGTGCTCCGGGACAGGGGACAGAGACCCAGTACTTC	CASSAPGQGTETQYF	-	TRBV25-1	TRBD1	TRBJ2-5
TGTGCCAGCAGCTTAGACTTCAGGGACGGAGAGCAGTACTTC	CASSLDFRDGEQYF	-	TRBV11-2	-	TRBJ2-7
TGCAGCGTTGCCCCCGATTCCTACGAGCAGTACTTC	CSVAPDSYEQYF	once	TRBV29-1	-	TRBJ2-7
TGTGCCAGCACCGTTGCCCCCTCCTCGGTGTTGGGTGAAAAACTGTTTTTT	CASTVAPSSVLGEKLFF	-	TRBV28	-	TRBJ1-4
TGTGCCAGCAGCTTAGGGTCCGCAGGGGGAGTCTACACCTTC	CASSLGSAGGVYTF	-	TRBV7-9	TRBD1	TRBJ1-2
TGTGCCAGCAGTGAACCCGTAGCGTACTCCATGGAGCAGTTCTTC	CASSEPVAYSMEQFF	-	TRBV6-1	-	TRBJ2-1
TGTGCCAGCAGCGTAGGGCGCACCAGGGTCTATGGCTACACCTTC	CASSVGRTRVYGYTF	medium-sized	TRBV9	-	TRBJ1-2
TGTGCCAGCAGTGAATACGTGGGCTCCTACGAGCAGTACTTC	CASSEYVGSYEQYF	-	TRBV25-1	-	TRBJ2-7
TGCAGCGTCACAGGGGGCGCGGAGAGGTACGAGCAGTACTTC	CSVTGGAERYEQYF	-	TRBV29-1	TRBD1	TRBJ2-7
TGTGCCAGCAGAGGGGACCCTGGAAACACCATATATTTT	CASRGDPGNTIYF	-	TRBV27	-	TRBJ1-3
TGTGCCAGCAGTTATACCCCCGGGACAAAAAGGCAGTTCTTC	CASSYTPGTKRQFF	once	TRBV6-5	-	TRBJ2-1
TGTGCCAGCAGCCTTCCGGGACTAGGCTACAATGAGCAGTTCTTC	CASSLPGLGYNEQFF	-	TRBV9	TRBD2	TRBJ2-1
TGTGCCACTCGAGGGGCGGGAGCATTTATCTACGAGCAGTACTTC	CATRGAGAFIYEQYF	-	TRBV10-3	TRBD2	TRBJ2-7
TGTGCCAGCAGCCAATTACCCGGGACTAGCGGGAGGGCCGATTACGAGCAGTACTTC	CASSQLPGTSGRADYEQYF	-	TRBV14	TRBD2	TRBJ2-7
TGTGCCAGCAGCTCACTTGCTGCCTACGAGCAGTACTTC	CASSSLAAYEQYF	once	TRBV7-9	-	TRBJ2-7
TGTGCCAGCAGCTTGGAGAGGGTGGAGACCCAGTACTTC	CASSLERVETQYF	once	TRBV5-4	-	TRBJ2-5
TGTGCCTGGCTGAGGCTAGCGGGAGATCCCACGCAGTATTTT	CAWLRLAGDPTQYF	once	TRBV30	TRBD2	TRBJ2-3
TGTGCCAGCACCCGGGTCTCTGGGGCCAACGTCCTGACTTTC	CASTRVSGANVLTF	once	TRBV27	-	TRBJ2-6
TGTGCCTCCATTAAAAGGACAGGCAGTAGGTACACTGAAGCTTTCTTT	CASIKRTGSRYTEAFF	few	TRBV6-6	TRBD1	TRBJ1-1
TGTGCCAGCAGGGGTGCGGGGGCGCGGTATGGCTACACCTTC	CASRGAGARYGYTF	once	TRBV27	-	TRBJ1-2
TGTGCCAGCAGCCATTCGTCACGGTCCGGCACCTTC	CASSHSSRSGTF	-	TRBV7-9	-	TRBJ1-2
TGCGCCAGCAGCTTGACCGGGGGCCCCTACGAGCAGTACTTC	CASSLTGGPYEQYF	-	TRBV5-1	-	TRBJ2-7